This T cell receptor (beta chain) was obtained from a study of control samples from healthy donors and cancer patients. Using immunoSEQ multiplex PCR, the repertoire was profiled, and TCRdb retains in-frame clones only, with some absent. The sample carries 70,000 to 80,000 clones, 75% to 90% recorded once. This clone turned up a few times. The CDR3 is 15 amino acids. The ends were cut back, 0 bases at V and 1 base at J, with 10 bases in the middle. Germline CDR1 and CDR2: SGDLS and YYNGEE. This TCR was sampled from a woman between 50 and 59 years old with colorectal cancer. This chain links TRBV9 with TRBJ2-5; D possibly corresponds to TRBD2 (5 bases). Sequencing input: PBMCs. CDR3 sequence reads: CASSVGGATQETQYF. Here the CDR3 DNA reads TGTGCCAGCAGCGTAGGGGGAGCAACCCAAGAGACCCAGTACTTC.